There are a few counts of the clone carrying this TCR beta chain. The sample is drawn from a study of shared T cell receptors in the human thymus. This CDR3 region has 13 residues. Germline trimming cut 3 bases from V and 3 bases from J; bases unmatched to any gene: 1. The V gene's germline CDR1 is MNHNS and CDR2 SASEGT. Some clones are missing from TCRdb's copy, which holds only in-frame ones; the method was immunoSEQ multiplex PCR. The top ten clones hold around 0.01% of a sample with approximately 660,000 clones, around 89% of them seen once. These records were also assigned to another study, of human thymus T cells. That publication notes: Healthy Finnish infants undergoing corrective surgery for congenital heart defects provided the donor material. In thymic and blood repertoires alike, V and J usage looked biased.

This clonotype was sampled from a boy under two years old with a congenital heart defect. J is TRBJ1-2 and V is TRBV6-1; TRBD1 agrees at 7 bases. Specimen: thymocytes. CDR3 amino acids: CASSDDRDYGYTF. The CDR3 coding sequence is TGTGCCAGCAGTGATGACAGGGACTATGGCTACACCTTC.